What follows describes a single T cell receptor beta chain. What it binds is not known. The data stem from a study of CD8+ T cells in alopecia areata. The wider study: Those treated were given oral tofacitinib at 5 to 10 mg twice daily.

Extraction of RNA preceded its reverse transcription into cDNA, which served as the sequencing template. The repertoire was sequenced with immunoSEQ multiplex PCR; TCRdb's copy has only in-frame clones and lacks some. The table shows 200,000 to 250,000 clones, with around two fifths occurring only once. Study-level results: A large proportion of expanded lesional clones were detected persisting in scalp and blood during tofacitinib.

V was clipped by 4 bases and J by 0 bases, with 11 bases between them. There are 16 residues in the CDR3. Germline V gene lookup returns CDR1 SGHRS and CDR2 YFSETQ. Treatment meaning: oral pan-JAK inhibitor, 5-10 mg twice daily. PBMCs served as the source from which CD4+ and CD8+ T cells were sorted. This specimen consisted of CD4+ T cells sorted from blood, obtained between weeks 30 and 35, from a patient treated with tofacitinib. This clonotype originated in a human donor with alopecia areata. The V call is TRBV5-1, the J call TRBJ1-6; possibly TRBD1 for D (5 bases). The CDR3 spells CASSRDRSSYNSPLHF. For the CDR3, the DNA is TGCGCCAGCAGCCGGGACCGGAGCTCCTATAATTCACCCCTCCACTTT.